The 13 T cell receptor beta chains below all came from one sample that was sequenced in a study of blood T cell repertoires in COVID-19. Data came from immunoSEQ multiplex PCR; TCRdb stores just in-frame clones and leaves some out. Of roughly 120,000 clones in the sample, 84% are singletons; the top ten hold 7.9%. The sequenced sample consisted of peripheral blood. Receptors were obtained from a woman older than 75 with active or convalescent COVID-19.

J is TRBJ1-1 and V is TRBV18; D unclear. With 0 bases removed from V and 1 base from J, the gap between germline ends came to 12 bases. CDR3 length: 16 residues. The germline V gene encodes CDR1 KGHSH and CDR2 LQKENI. The CDR3 region is CASSPPRTSWNTEAFF. In nucleotides, the CDR3 is TGTGCCAGCTCACCACCCCGGACTTCTTGGAACACTGAAGCTTTCTTT.

The chain employs TRBV28 and TRBJ2-1, with TRBD1 matching 12 bases. Losses at the gene ends were 6 bases for V and 6 bases for J; bases not matched to a gene: 3. The CDR3 is made up of 14 amino acids. Germline CDR1 and CDR2: MDHEN and SYDVKM. The CDR3 bases are TGTGCCAGCAGAGGGACAGGGGGCATCAATGAGCAGTTCTTC. Translating it yields CASRGTGGINEQFF.

The rearrangement uses TRBV7-9 and TRBJ2-1; D is undetermined. CDR3 length: 16 residues. V lost 0 bases and J 3 bases, leaving 12 bases between the germline ends. Germline loops: CDR1 SEHNR, CDR2 FQNEAQ (reference sequence). The CDR3 is CASSLASPRLYNEQFF. The CDR3 nucleotides read TGTGCCAGCAGCTTAGCGAGCCCGAGGCTCTACAATGAGCAGTTCTTC.

The J gene is TRBJ1-5, the V gene TRBV28; D gene ambiguous. Germline CDR1 and CDR2: MDHEN and SYDVKM. The CDR3 has 12 amino acids. With 3 bases removed from V and 11 bases from J, the gap between germline ends came to 11 bases. The CDR3 nucleotides are TGTGCCAGCAGTTTCGAAGGAACAGCCCAGCATTTT. It codes for CASSFEGTAQHF.

This clone came up a few times. The chain recombines TRBV27 with TRBJ2-1; 11 bases are shared with TRBD2. With V trimmed by 2 bases and J by 6 bases, 3 bases remained unmatched. The CDR3 sequence is 15 residues long. From germline, CDR1 is MNHEY and CDR2 SMNVEV (reference sequence). The CDR3 DNA is TGTGCCAGCAGTTTAACACTAGCGGGAGTCAATGAGCAGTTCTTC. Amino acid sequence: CASSLTLAGVNEQFF.

The chain uses TRBV6-5 and TRBJ2-5; 8 bases are shared with TRBD2. Germline V gene sequence: CDR1 MNHEY, CDR2 SVGAGI. After removal of 11 bases from V and 2 bases from J, the junction contained 7 bases not matched to a gene. This CDR3 has 13 residues. The CDR3 sequence is CASREGLQETQYF. In DNA, the CDR3 is TGTGCCTCCCGGGAGGGCCTTCAAGAGACCCAGTACTTC.

The rearrangement uses TRBV27 and TRBJ2-1, with 7 bases lining up with TRBD2. The V segment lost 5 bases and the J segment 9 bases; nucleotides outside the gene matches: 19. The germline gives CDR1 MNHEY, CDR2 SMNVEV (reference sequence). The CDR3 is 17 amino acids. The CDR3 loop is CASSRAVRAGPRAEQFF. CDR3 nucleotide sequence: TGTGCCAGCAGTCGAGCTGTTAGAGCGGGACCTCGTGCTGAGCAGTTCTTC.

The chain carries TRBV28 and TRBJ2-7; TRBD2 matches 8 bases. Per the germline V gene, CDR1 is MDHEN and CDR2 is SYDVKM. There are 17 residues in the CDR3. Trimming removed 4 bases from V and 2 bases from J; junction bases left unmatched: 13. DNA of the CDR3: TGTGCCAGCAGTTCCACTAATAGCGGGACGGTCCCCTACGAGCAGTACTTC. Protein product: CASSSTNSGTVPYEQYF.

The chain recombines TRBV2 with TRBJ1-6; TRBD1 matches 9 bases. The germline CDR1 and CDR2 sequences are SNHLY and FYNNEI. V was pared by 8 bases and J by 8 bases, with 4 bases of the junction left unmatched. The CDR3 sequence is 13 residues long. CDR3 region: CASRRDRDSPLHF. As DNA, the CDR3 is TGTGCCAGCCGCCGGGACAGGGATTCACCCCTCCACTTT.

This clone was seen only once. This rearrangement joins TRBV10-3 to TRBJ2-2; 8 nucleotides match TRBD2. CDR1 is ENHRY, CDR2 SYGVKD, per germline. V shed 11 bases and J 3 bases; nucleotides not matched to a gene: 8. The CDR3 has 14 amino acids. CDR3 bases: TGTGCCTCGGGGGGGCTAGCGGACACCGGGGAGCTGTTTTTT. Its translation: CASGGLADTGELFF.

The chain uses TRBV6-5 and TRBJ2-2; 10 positions match TRBD1. V shed 7 bases, J shed 3 bases, and the junction held 5 bases outside the gene matches. The germline V gene encodes CDR1 MNHEY and CDR2 SVGAGI. There are 15 residues in the CDR3. CDR3 sequence: CASTRQGAYTGELFF. The CDR3 DNA reads TGTGCCAGCACGCGACAGGGGGCTTACACCGGGGAGCTGTTTTTT.

This chain's CDR3 is CASGDRKSGTGANVLTF. CDR3 sequence (DNA): TGCGCCAGCGGGGACAGGAAATCAGGAACTGGGGCCAACGTCCTGACTTTC. The gene calls are TRBV23-1 and TRBJ2-6; 8 positions match TRBD1. TRBV23-1 is sorted into the ORF group, with uncertain function. J lost 2 bases, V lost 8 bases, and 11 bases had no gene match. This CDR3 has 17 residues.

To note about this clone: The sample holds other DNA sequences that translate to the same CDR3. This sequence joins TRBV9 and TRBJ2-3; no definite D call. CDR1 SGDLS and CDR2 YYNGEE come from the germline V gene. V was pared by 0 bases and J by 0 bases, with 11 bases between. The CDR3 consists of 16 residues. CDR3 coding DNA: TGTGCCAGCAGCGTAGTAGGCGGAACTAGCACAGATACGCAGTATTTT. It specifies CASSVVGGTSTDTQYF.